This TCR beta chain stems from a study of shared clonotypes between healthy human individuals. The protocol was immunoSEQ multiplex PCR, while the TCRdb copy is restricted to in-frame clones and leaves out a portion. Of 2 million to 2.5 million clones in the sample, 92% were seen once. Germline values: CDR1 SNHLY, CDR2 FYNNEI. The CDR3 runs to 15 residues. The V gene end was trimmed by 7 bases and the J gene end by 4 bases; junction bases not matched to a gene: 9. The receptor was isolated from a man aged 18 to 35 in good health. Some clones in this sample may be carry-over from other donors' samples. The V gene is TRBV2, the J gene TRBJ2-2, with 7 nucleotides matching TRBD2. Material: naive CD4+ T cells from PBMCs. Subset indicated: CD45RA+ positively selected. The CDR3 bases are TGTGCCAGCAAGTTGGCGGGAGTTCGCACCGGGGAGCTGTTTTTT. Its protein is CASKLAGVRTGELFF.